The TCR beta chain described here comes from a study of OX40 agonist ivuxolimab in advanced cancers. With regard to the full study: Ivuxolimab was a fully human IgG2 agonistic monoclonal antibody targeting the costimulatory receptor OX40 (CD134). Intravenous ivuxolimab was administered to patients every 2 weeks at six dose levels: 0.01, 0.1, 0.3, 1.5, 3 and 10 mg/kg. Of the approximately 54 patients in dose escalation, about 19 had hepatocellular carcinoma, some 15 had melanoma, 9 had renal cell carcinoma and 9 had head and neck cancer. In the dose-escalation cohort, more than 75% of patients were male, and the mean age was about 55 years, with a range of about 23 to 90. Patients were allowed to have had prior anti-PD-1, anti-PD-L1 or anti-CTLA-4 therapy, and 30% to 40% of the dose-escalation patients had been treated with checkpoint inhibitors. Partial responses occurred in three dose-escalation patients, of whom one had hepatocellular carcinoma and two had cutaneous melanoma. Peripheral TCRbeta sequencing aimed to test whether ivuxolimab altered TCR sequence diversity and caused clonal T-cell expansion. The paper covers the monotherapy dose-escalation part of the phase I ivuxolimab trial, which included N ≈ 50 patients. General conclusions and limits of the study: Low levels of normalized T-cell clonal expansion were also shown by some nonresponding patients. At doses of 0.1 to 3.0 mg/kg, clonal expansion of both CD4+ and CD8+ blood T cells was observed from baseline to week 6. Partial responders in the 0.1-3.0 mg/kg groups had among the lowest normalized peripheral clonal expansion, especially among CD8+ T cells. Antigen specificity was not determined for the clonally expanded peripheral T cells. After ivuxolimab, CD8+ T cells had more expanded clones than CD4+ T cells on average.

Genomic DNA was isolated from the sorted cells so that the TCRbeta CDR3 region could be sequenced. The immunoSEQ Assay was used for sequencing of TCRbeta CDR3 regions. Held by TCRdb, this immuneACCESS table contains in-frame sequences only and omits some clones. Under half of the omission traces to an unresolved V gene where checked; the cause of the rest is unknown. The sample table shows around 70,000 clones, and 86% are seen once. Of the sample, 6.5% to 7.5% falls within the top ten clones. V sheds 3 bases and J sheds 1 base, leaving 18 bases between their ends. From the cysteine through the phenylalanine, the CDR3 covers 18 amino acids. CDR3 DNA only is kept here, 54 bases in frame from base 1. CDR1 and CDR2 are drawn from the germline V gene: SGHAT, FQNNGV. The trial excluded patients who had a history of autoimmune disease or were on systemic immunosuppression. In every dose cohort, peripheral blood was drawn for TCR sequencing at baseline, cycle 4 day 1, and cycle 7 day 1. The samples were drawn from a first-in-human, open-label, multicenter phase I dose-escalation trial of ivuxolimab. Adults with locally advanced or metastatic melanoma, renal cell carcinoma, hepatocellular carcinoma or head and neck squamous cell carcinoma were enrolled in the trial. Before TCR sequencing, CD4+ and CD8+ T cells were separately sorted from peripheral blood.

As for this clone: Its antigen remains undetermined. The sample holds no much larger clone one base away, and base qualities are not on file.

This receptor was taken from an adult with an advanced solid tumor such as melanoma, head and neck, liver or kidney cancer. This specimen consisted of CD4+ or CD8+ T cells sorted from blood, obtained in a trial of the OX40 agonist ivuxolimab. The chain is assembled from TRBV11-2 and TRBJ2-2, with no D gene named confidently. CDR3 protein: CASSFRLSGRLNTGELFF. The nucleotide sequence is given as TGTGCCAGCAGCTTCCGTCTCTCGGGTCGCCTGAACACCGGGGAGCTGTTTTTT.